Reported below is one T cell receptor (beta chain). This clonotype has at least ten counts. Its antigen has not been determined. The input lacks base qualities; no much larger clone sits a single base away. The record originates from a study of blood T cells in healthy people across ages (dated by TCRdb to between 2014 and 2017). General notes on the study: In model experiments, template switching captured about one uniquely barcoded TCR beta cDNA molecule for every two T cells. To avoid experimental bias, donors of different ages were spread randomly across the sequencing lanes. To track age-related changes in TCR beta repertoire diversity, the study relied on deep sequencing normalized with unique cDNA molecular identifiers. Donors were grouped into four age groups: young (average approximately 15 years), middle-aged (around 39), aged (around 60) and long-lived (around 80). Two additional independent replicas of 1 million unique cDNA reads from the same blood draw were analyzed for two donors (one aged 18 to 29 and one aged 80 or older). What the study reported, not specific to this receptor: Compared with the aged group, the long-lived group had more naive CD4+ T cells, fewer expanded clones and increased TCR diversity, suggesting age selection. Because profiling used bulk unsorted PBMCs, naive and antigen-experienced compartments could not be compared conclusively. A strong correlation was found between observed TCR beta diversity and the percentage of naive T cells measured by flow cytometry. The CMV infection status of donors was not known, potentially confounding age-related changes in expanded clonotypes. Observed TCR beta diversity per million T cells fell roughly linearly with age, and a significant reduction was already apparent by age around 36. Total diversity estimates from one million sequenced T cells were considered lower bounds and underestimates.

Donors were around 37 systemically healthy Caucasian individuals from Russia aged 6 to 90 years. Around 9.7 milliliters of peripheral blood were collected from each donor into EDTA-treated Vacutainer tubes. Ficoll-Paque density-gradient centrifugation was used to isolate PBMCs, with at least 6.5 million per sample. Total RNA was extracted from PBMCs with Trizol reagent, with at least 6 micrograms obtained per sample. For every donor, an aliquot of PBMCs went through flow cytometry to measure the percentages of naive CD45RAhigh/CD27high T cells. Libraries came from 5' RACE. The run used an Illumina HiSeq 2500. A second PCR of about 7 to 12 cycles was run with a J-beta primer mix and a sample-barcoded 5' primer. Each TCR beta cDNA molecule received a unique molecular identifier from a template-switch 5' adaptor carrying 12 random nucleotides. At least 3 million CDR3-containing paired-end reads were obtained from each sample. The Mint cDNA synthesis kit, primed by a TRBC-specific oligonucleotide, was used to synthesize first-strand cDNA from all RNA. All cDNA was treated with uracil-DNA glycosylase and then went through a first 18-cycle PCR with the universal primers M1SS and BC2_uni_R. Processing in the source paper ran as follows. For normalization, 1 million high-quality reads, each with a distinct molecular identifier, were randomly selected from each sample. Reads with shared molecular identifiers were discarded instead of being binned into consensus sequences. MiTCR, run with a Q25 quality threshold and the strictest error-elimination algorithm, handled CDR3 identification, clonotype clustering and error correction. A nonparametric unseen species model using Euler transformation provided a lower-bound estimate of total TCR beta diversity. TCRdb reran the public reads through fastp at Q25 and MiXCR, keeping productive beta chains. One record per CDR3 amino acid sequence lists the most common genes and DNA. TCRdb's processing, not the authors' own work, is the source of the V and J calls. This sample comprises roughly 1,700,000 distinct CDR3 sequences, roughly 28% of them detected only once. In total, the top ten clones hold 7.7% of the sample.

V and J lose 0 bases and 8 bases, and a span of 17 bases separates them. The CDR3 holds 15 amino acids from the cysteine to the phenylalanine. The read is trimmed to its CDR3 DNA, 45 bases read in frame from base 1. As encoded in the germline V gene (reference sequence), CDR1 is DFQATT while CDR2 is SNEGSKA. The chain is encoded by TRBV20-1 joined to TRBJ2-1; tentative D gene TRBD2, with 7 bases matching. This clonotype was sampled from a woman aged 25 to 39 in good health. The sample was blood. DNA sequence: TGCAGTGCTAGAGATACCGGGGGGCCCAACTATGAGCAGTTCTTC. This is translated as CSARDTGGPNYEQFF.